Listed below are T cell receptor beta chains from one sample, sequenced in a study of cytomegalovirus exposure and HLA in healthy donors. Clones were sequenced by immunoSEQ multiplex PCR, and TCRdb holds only the in-frame ones, with some missing. The table has 150,000 to 200,000 clones, approximately 72% seen once. Sequencing used PBMCs. Source of these receptors: a man aged 40-49 years in good health and CMV-seropositive. Each CDR3 is given with its conserved first and last residue. The order of the fields is V gene, CDR3 protein.

>TRBV6-1
CASSDLRTAGAEAFF
>TRBV6-6
CASSYGGTGSYEQYF
>TRBV5-8
CASSLTPTGQYF
>TRBV5-4
CASSFGQGTDTQYF
>TRBV4-3
CASSQPDRGDTQYF
>TRBV5-1
CASSLPRVHTEAFF
>TRBV10-3
CAMQGALGQPQHF
>TRBV27
CASRDQGSGELFF
>TRBV19
CASSKTDSHSPLHF
>TRBV5-1
CASSLEGQTNSPLHF
>TRBV7-2
CASSLTPGRDSPLHF
>TRBV2
CASIAERETQYF
>TRBV21-1
CASSKAGQDKNTGELFF
>TRBV7-9
CASPSGEGGMYNEQFF
>TRBV7-9
CASRGEGQGTYEQYF
>TRBV9
CASSLGTEHYEQYF
>TRBV2
CAWSPGSAYEQYF
>TRBV9
CASRKDSGVNTEAFF
>TRBV7-9
CASSSYSRDRSHEQYF
>TRBV19
CASSADREYGTYEQYF
>TRBV6-5
CASSYELSDTQYF
>TRBV25-1
CASSENRRETQYF
>TRBV6-1
CASSSGGPNEQYF
>TRBV7-8
CASSLVADSNQPQHF
>TRBV10-3
CARPTGTGNQPQHF
>TRBV7-2
CASSLVGQGADQPQHF
>TRBV4-1
CASSQTDNSGQPQHF
>TRBV10-3
CAIGTGGKNEKLFF
>TRBV9
CASSGTGGQPQHF
>TRBV9
CASSPGGGYGYTF
>TRBV6-6
CASSSPGQLLHNTQYF